One sample yielded the 13 T cell receptor beta chains listed below, sequenced in a study of CD8+CD57+ T cells in acquired aplastic anemia. Genomic DNA, serving as template, underwent TCR beta VDJ and CDR3 profiling. One entry per CDR3 protein results from TCRdb running MiXCR on the reads. This table holds 150,000 to 200,000 distinct CDR3 sequences, approximately 40% found once. Sequenced input: sorted CD4+, CD8+, or CD8+CD57+ T cells (not recorded which) from PBMCs. Source of these receptors: a human donor in good health.

This clonotype was recorded many times. V and J are TRBV11-2 and TRBJ2-7, with D perhaps TRBD2 (6 bases). Germline V gene sequence: CDR1 SGHAT, CDR2 FQNNGV. The CDR3 is 17 amino acids. With 1 base removed from V and 2 bases from J, the gap between germline ends came to 18 bases. CDR3 amino acids: CASSLVGGATVAYEQYF. The CDR3 DNA reads as TGTGCCAGCAGCTTAGTCGGCGGGGCGACAGTAGCCTACGAGCAGTACTTC.

There are many counts of this clonotype. The chain carries TRBV4-1 and TRBJ1-6; TRBD1 agrees at 11 bases. V was pared by 1 base and J by 6 bases, with 8 bases of the junction left unmatched. Germline CDR1 MGHRA, CDR2 YSYEKL. The CDR3 sequence is 18 residues long. CDR3 nucleotides: TGCGCCAGCAGCCAAGCTTGGGACAGGGGGGTATCTAATTCACCCCTCCACTTT. This encodes CASSQAWDRGVSNSPLHF.

CDR3 sequence (DNA): TGTGCCAGCAGTTTCCGCCCTTCCCGGGACAGGGGCTATGGCTACACCTTC. It yields the protein CASSFRPSRDRGYGYTF. The rearrangement joins TRBV12-3 or TRBV12-4 to TRBJ1-2; 10 nucleotides agree with TRBD1. J gave up 4 bases and V 3 bases, and 11 bases lay outside the gene matches. The CDR3 is made up of 17 amino acids.

There are many counts of this clonotype. The chain employs TRBV14 and TRBJ1-4; TRBD1 agrees at 7 bases. J lost 3 bases, V lost 4 bases, and 11 bases had no gene match. The CDR3 runs to 17 residues. CDR1 is SGHDN, CDR2 FVKESK, per germline. DNA for the CDR3: TGTGCCAGCAGCCCATCCCGACAGGGTGCGGCTAATGAAAAACTGTTTTTT. Its translation: CASSPSRQGAANEKLFF.

Comment on this clonotype: An end of the junction does not agree with germline; a read error may underlie this. The rearrangement joins TRBV6-1 to TRBJ2-7; TRBD2 might be the D (6 bases). The CDR3 loop spans 16 amino acids. CDR1 is MNHNS and CDR2 is SASEGT in the germline V gene. The DNA of the CDR3 is TGTGCCATCAGTGAAGCTGGGAGGACGGCGTCCTACGAGCGGTACTTC. Protein: CAISEAGRTASYERYF.

This clonotype was recorded many times. The rearrangement joins TRBV5-6 to TRBJ2-7, with 8 bases lining up with TRBD1. Trimming took 4 bases from V and 0 from J; bases not matched to a gene: 9. Germline-derived CDR1 and CDR2 are SGHDT and YYEEEE. The CDR3 runs to 16 residues. The CDR3 region is CASSPETGTGSYEQYF. Here the CDR3 DNA reads TGTGCCAGCAGCCCAGAAACCGGGACAGGCTCCTACGAGCAGTACTTC.

This clonotype was detected ten times or more. The V gene is TRBV20-1, the J gene TRBJ2-2, with D perhaps assigned TRBD1 or TRBD2 (6 bases each). The germline V gene has CDR1 DFQATT and CDR2 SNEGSKA (reference sequence). Trimming removed 5 bases at V and 1 base at J, with 17 bases between. The CDR3 has 16 residues. CDR3 sequence: CSAALPGGQNTGELFF. For the CDR3, the DNA is TGCAGTGCTGCTCTACCCGGGGGCCAGAACACCGGGGAGCTGTTTTTT.

Only a few counts were recorded for this clonotype. The chain uses TRBV20-1 and TRBJ2-1, with 7 nucleotides matching TRBD2. Trimming took 3 bases from V and 3 from J; bases not matched to a gene: 8. Germline V gene data show CDR1 as DFQATT and CDR2 as SNEGSKA (reference sequence). There are 15 residues in the CDR3. This CDR3 is CSARFLAAFYNEQFF. Written as DNA, the CDR3 is TGCAGTGCTAGGTTCCTAGCGGCATTCTACAATGAGCAGTTCTTC.

Many counts were recorded for this clonotype. V and J are TRBV7-3 and TRBJ1-1; the D gene is possibly TRBD1 (5 bases). Germline V gene sequence: CDR1 SGHTA, CDR2 FQGTGA. Trimming removed 4 bases from V and 1 base from J, with 10 bases in between. The CDR3 consists of 14 residues. CDR3 residues: CASSSIGQNTEAFF. CDR3 DNA sequence: TGTGCCAGCAGCTCGATTGGACAGAACACTGAAGCTTTCTTT.

This rearrangement joins TRBV10-2 to TRBJ1-2; 8 nucleotides match TRBD1. CDR3 size: 13 residues. Unmatched junction bases numbered 8, after V lost 3 bases and J lost 11 bases. The germline V gene has CDR1 WSHSY and CDR2 SAAADI. In DNA, the CDR3 is TGCGCCAGCAGTGATTCAAGGACAGGGATGTACACCTTC. Translated, it gives CASSDSRTGMYTF.

V gene TRBV11-3 combines with J gene TRBJ2-1; 9 bases fit TRBD1. The junction had 13 bases not matched to a gene; V was cut back by 6 bases and J by 7 bases. Per germline, CDR1 SGHNT and CDR2 YENEEA. The CDR3 is 16 amino acids. The CDR3 loop is CASSLSAGQGKNEQFF. CDR3 coding DNA: TGTGCCAGCAGTCTCTCCGCGGGACAGGGTAAGAATGAGCAGTTCTTC.

The V gene is TRBV20-1, the J gene TRBJ2-7, with TRBD1 as a possible D gene (6 bases). The CDR3 has 12 residues. Germline V gene sequence: CDR1 DFQATT, CDR2 SNEGSKA (reference sequence). Between the trimmed V and J ends, which lost 4 bases and 0 bases, there was a span of 7 bases. CDR3 protein: CSATDSSYEQYF. CDR3 sequence (DNA): TGCAGTGCTACGGACAGCTCCTACGAGCAGTACTTC.

This chain uses TRBV15 with TRBJ2-2, with TRBD1 as a possible D gene (5 bases). Germline V gene lookup returns CDR1 LNHNV and CDR2 YYDKDF (reference sequence). The CDR3 totals 15 residues. The V end was cut by 1 base, the J end by 3 bases, with 9 bases between. The CDR3 sequence is CATSRGDSDTGELFF. Written as DNA, the CDR3 is TGTGCCACCAGCAGAGGAGACAGCGACACCGGGGAGCTGTTTTTT.